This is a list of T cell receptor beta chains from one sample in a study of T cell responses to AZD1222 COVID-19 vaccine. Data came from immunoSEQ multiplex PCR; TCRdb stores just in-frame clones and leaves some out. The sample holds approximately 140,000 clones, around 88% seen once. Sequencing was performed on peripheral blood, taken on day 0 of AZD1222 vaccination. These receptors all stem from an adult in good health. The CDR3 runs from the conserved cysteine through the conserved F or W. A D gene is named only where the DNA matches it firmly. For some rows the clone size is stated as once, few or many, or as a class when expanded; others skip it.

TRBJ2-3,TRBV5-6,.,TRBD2,TGTGCCAGCAGACTAGCGGGGGCCCGCACAGATACGCAGTATTTT,CASRLAGARTDTQYF
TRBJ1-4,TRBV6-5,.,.,TGTGCCAGCAGTTACGTCCTCAATGAAAAACTGTTTTTT,CASSYVLNEKLFF
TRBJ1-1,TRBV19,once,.,TGTGCCACCGCTCACCGGGGGAGGGATACGGAAGCTTTCTTT,CATAHRGRDTEAFF
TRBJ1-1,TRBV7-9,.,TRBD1,TGTGCCAGCAGCTACCGGACAGGGGGTTGGGACACTGAAGCTTTCTTT,CASSYRTGGWDTEAFF
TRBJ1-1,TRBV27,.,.,TGTGCCAGCAGTTTATATGCGGCCTCGAACACTGAAGCTTTCTTT,CASSLYAASNTEAFF
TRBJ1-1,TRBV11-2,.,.,TGTGCCAGCAGCTTAGTTGGGGGGAACACTGAAGCTTTCTTT,CASSLVGGNTEAFF
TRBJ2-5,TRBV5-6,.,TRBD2,TGTGCCAGCAGCGTACTAGCGGGGGGGTCCCAAGAGACCCAGTACTTC,CASSVLAGGSQETQYF
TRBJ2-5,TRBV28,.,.,TGTGCCAGTAGACAAGAGACCCAGTACTTC,CASRQETQYF
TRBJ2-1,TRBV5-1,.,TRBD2,TGCGCCAGCAGTCTACGGACTAGCTTTCATGAGCAGTTCTTC,CASSLRTSFHEQFF
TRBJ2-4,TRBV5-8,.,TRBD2,TGTGCCAGCAACCGACGGGGGGGCCTAGCCAAAAACATTCAGTACTTC,CASNRRGGLAKNIQYF
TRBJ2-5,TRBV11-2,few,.,TGTGCCAGCAGCTTAAGGGGACCTATGGCGGAGACCCAGTACTTC,CASSLRGPMAETQYF
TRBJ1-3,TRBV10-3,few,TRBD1,TGTGCCATCGGCGGGACAGGGAGGTCTGGAAACACCATATATTTT,CAIGGTGRSGNTIYF
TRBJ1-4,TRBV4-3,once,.,TGCGCCAGCAGCCAAGGCATGTCGGGTGCAACTAATGAAAAACTGTTTTTT,CASSQGMSGATNEKLFF
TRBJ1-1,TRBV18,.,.,TGTGCCAGCTCACCACCCGGAGGGATGAACACTGAAGCTTTCTTT,CASSPPGGMNTEAFF
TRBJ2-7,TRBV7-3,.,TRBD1,TGTGCCAGCAGCTTGAGACAGGGGTCGAACGAGCAGTACTTC,CASSLRQGSNEQYF
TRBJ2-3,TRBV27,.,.,TGTGCCAGCAGTTTATCCCGGGGGCCGGGAGGAGATACGCAGTATTTT,CASSLSRGPGGDTQYF
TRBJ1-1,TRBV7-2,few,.,TGTGCCAGCAGCCCACTCGGGCAGGGGAGTACTGAAGCTTTCTTT,CASSPLGQGSTEAFF
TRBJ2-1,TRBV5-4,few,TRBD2,TGTGCCAGCAGCCCGGGCGGGCAGCGGGGGGACAATGAGCAGTTCTTC,CASSPGGQRGDNEQFF
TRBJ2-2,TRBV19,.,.,TGTGCCAGTAGTATCGGGAGGGGGCGGACCGGGGAGCTGTTTTTT,CASSIGRGRTGELFF
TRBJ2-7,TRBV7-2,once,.,TGTGCCAGCAGCTTCCAATCCGGGACAAGCTACGAGCAGTACTTC,CASSFQSGTSYEQYF
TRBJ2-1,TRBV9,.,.,TGTGCCAGCAGCCTCGGGGGGCAGTCCTACAATGAGCAGTTCTTC,CASSLGGQSYNEQFF
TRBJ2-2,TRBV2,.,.,TGTGCCAGCAGTGTTTATGGGGTGCACACCGGGGAGCTGTTTTTT,CASSVYGVHTGELFF